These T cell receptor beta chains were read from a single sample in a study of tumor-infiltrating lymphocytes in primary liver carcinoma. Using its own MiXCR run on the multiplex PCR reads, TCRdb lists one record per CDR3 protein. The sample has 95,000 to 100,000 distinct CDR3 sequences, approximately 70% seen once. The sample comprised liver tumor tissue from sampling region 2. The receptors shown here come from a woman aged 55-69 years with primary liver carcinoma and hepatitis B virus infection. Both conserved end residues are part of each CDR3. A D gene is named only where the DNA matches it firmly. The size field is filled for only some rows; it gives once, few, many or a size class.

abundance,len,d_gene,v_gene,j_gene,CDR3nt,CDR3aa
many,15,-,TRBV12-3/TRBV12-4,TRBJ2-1,TGTGCCAGCAGTTTGGGAGTGAGCTCCTACAATGAGCAGTTCTTC,CASSLGVSSYNEQFF
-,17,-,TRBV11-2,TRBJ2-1,TGTGCCAGCAGCTTAGTGTCCCTGACAGGAACGTACAATGAGCACTCCTTC,CASSLVSLTGTYNEHSF
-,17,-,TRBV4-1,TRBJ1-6,TGCGCCAGCAGCCAAGTTAGTCGTGGGCTTTCCAATTCACCCCTCCACTTT,CASSQVSRGLSNSPLHF
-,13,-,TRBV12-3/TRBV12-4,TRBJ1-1,TGTGCCAGCAGTTTATCACAGCGATCTGAGGCTTTCTTT,CASSLSQRSEAFF
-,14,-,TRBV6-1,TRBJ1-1,TGTGATAGCACCCTAAGGACGGGAAACACTGAAGCTTTCTTT,CDSTLRTGNTEAFF
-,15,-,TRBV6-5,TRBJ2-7,TGTGTCAGCAGTTCCCCTATCGGGAGAAGCAACGAGCAGTACTTC,CVSSSPIGRSNEQYF
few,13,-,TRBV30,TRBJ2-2,TGTGCCTGGGAGGGCCTATACACCGGGGAGCTGTTTTTT,CAWEGLYTGELFF
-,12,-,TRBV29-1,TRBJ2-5,TGCAGCACCTCAGTATACCCAGAGACCCAGTACTTC,CSTSVYPETQYF
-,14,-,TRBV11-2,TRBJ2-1,TGTGCCTGTGGCCCTAGGGGCAGTTCCGATGAGCAGTTCTTC,CACGPRGSSDEQFF
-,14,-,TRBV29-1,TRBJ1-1,TGCAGCGTTACCCGCAAGGCCACGGACACTGAAGCTTTCTTT,CSVTRKATDTEAFF
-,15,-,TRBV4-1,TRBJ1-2,TGCACCAGCAGCCAAGTATTACAGTTGTCCGATGGCTACACCTTC,CTSSQVLQLSDGYTF
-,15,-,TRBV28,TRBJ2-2,TGTGCCACCCGTCGAGGGATCGGCGACACCGGGGAGCTGTTTTTT,CATRRGIGDTGELFF
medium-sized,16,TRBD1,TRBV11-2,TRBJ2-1,TGTGCCAGCAGCTTAGCCCAGGGGGCGGCCAACAATGAGCAGTTCTTC,CASSLAQGAANNEQFF
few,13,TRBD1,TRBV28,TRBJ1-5,TGTGCCATCCACAGGGGGAGCAATCAGCCCCAGCATTTT,CAIHRGSNQPQHF